This T cell receptor (beta chain) was observed in a study of OX40 agonist ivuxolimab in advanced cancers. At the level of the study: Ivuxolimab, an agonistic anti-OX40 (CD134) antibody, was given to patients. Across the patients, intravenous ivuxolimab was delivered every 2 weeks at 0.01 to 10 mg/kg. Dose-escalation cases comprised hepatocellular carcinoma, melanoma, renal cell or head and neck cancer.

The method was immunoSEQ multiplex PCR; TCRdb's version includes in-frame clones alone and lacks a portion of them. This sample yields approximately 49,000 clones, of which 85% are seen a single time; approximately 20% belongs to the top ten. V lost 5 bases and J lost 7, with 12 bases in between. Germline lookup yields CDR1 SGHVS and CDR2 FNYEAQ. CDR3 size: 14 residues. Excluded were patients having autoimmune disease history or systemic immunosuppression. This TCR derives from an adult with an advanced solid tumor such as melanoma, head and neck, liver or kidney cancer. The J gene is TRBJ1-6, the V gene TRBV7-6; TRBD1 is a possible D gene (5 bases). The specimen comprised CD4+ or CD8+ T cells sorted from blood, sampled in a trial of the OX40 agonist ivuxolimab. CDR3 nucleotides: TGTGCCAGCAGCGAAAGACAGACCAATTCACCCCTCCACTTT. Its protein is CASSERQTNSPLHF.